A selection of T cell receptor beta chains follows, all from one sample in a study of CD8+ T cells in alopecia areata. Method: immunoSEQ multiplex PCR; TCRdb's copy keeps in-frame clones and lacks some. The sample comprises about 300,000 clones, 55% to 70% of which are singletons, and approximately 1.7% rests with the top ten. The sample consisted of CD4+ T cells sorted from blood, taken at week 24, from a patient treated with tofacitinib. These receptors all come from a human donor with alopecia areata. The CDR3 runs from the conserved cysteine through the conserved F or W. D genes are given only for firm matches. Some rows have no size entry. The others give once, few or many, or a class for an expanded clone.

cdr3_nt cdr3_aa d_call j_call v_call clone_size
TGCGCCAGCAGCTTAGGCAGGCTCCTGGCCACAGATACGCAGTATTTT CASSLGRLLATDTQYF . TRBJ2-3 TRBV5-1 few
TGCGCCAGCAGCCCGGGACAGTCCTATGGCTACACCTTC CASSPGQSYGYTF TRBD1 TRBJ1-2 TRBV5-1 .
TGTGCCTGGAGCTCTGGGGCCAACGTCCTGACTTTC CAWSSGANVLTF . TRBJ2-6 TRBV30 few
TGTGCCTGCGCCGTGGCTAGAGGTTACTACAATGAGCAGTTCTTC CACAVARGYYNEQFF . TRBJ2-1 TRBV30 .
TGCGCCAGCAGCTTGGACGGAGTCCCCTCGAACACCGGGGAGCTGTTTTTT CASSLDGVPSNTGELFF . TRBJ2-2 TRBV5-1 .
TGTGCCAGCAGGGAGGACAGGGGGCGTGAGTATGGCTACACCTTC CASREDRGREYGYTF TRBD1 TRBJ1-2 TRBV6-5 once
TGCAGCGTACGGAGGGAAGCCAAAAACATTCAGTACTTC CSVRREAKNIQYF . TRBJ2-4 TRBV29-1 .
TGTGCCAGCAGCTCCGGGACAGACCGTAACACCGGGGAGCTGTTTTTT CASSSGTDRNTGELFF TRBD1 TRBJ2-2 TRBV5-4 .
TGCAGCGTTGGGAGAGGAGCAGGGCGGGAGACCCAGTACTTC CSVGRGAGRETQYF . TRBJ2-5 TRBV29-1 few
TGTGCCAGCAGCCGTACCGGGACTAGCGGGGCAGATACGCAGTATTTT CASSRTGTSGADTQYF TRBD2 TRBJ2-3 TRBV5-4 .
TGCAGTGAGGACTTCCAAGAGACCCAGTACTTC CSEDFQETQYF . TRBJ2-5 TRBV20-1 .
TGCAGCGCCGGGACGGCAGCCTACGAGCAGTACTTC CSAGTAAYEQYF . TRBJ2-7 TRBV29-1 few
TGCGCCAGCAGCCGGATAGCGGCCCAAGAGACCCAGTACTTC CASSRIAAQETQYF . TRBJ2-5 TRBV4-1 .
TGTGCCAGCAGGACTTCCTCGACAGGGAGTGGCTATGGCTACACCTTC CASRTSSTGSGYGYTF TRBD1 TRBJ1-2 TRBV6-6 once
TGCAGCGTTGACAGCTCTGGGGCCAACGTCCTGACTTTC CSVDSSGANVLTF . TRBJ2-6 TRBV29-1 few
TGTGCCAGCGCGGTAGCGGGGGGTGGCACAGATACGCAGTATTTT CASAVAGGGTDTQYF TRBD2 TRBJ2-3 TRBV2 .
TGTGCCTGGAGCCGTAGACTAGCGGACAATGAGCAGTTCTTC CAWSRRLADNEQFF TRBD2 TRBJ2-1 TRBV30 few
TGTGCCACCAAAAGGGCAACTAATGAAAAACTGTTTTTT CATKRATNEKLFF . TRBJ1-4 TRBV6-1 .
TGCAGTGCTAGATGGAACACTGAAGCTTTCTTT CSARWNTEAFF . TRBJ1-1 TRBV20-1 .
TGTGCCAGCAGCGAAGGCAAGGACTCCTACGAGCAGTACTTC CASSEGKDSYEQYF . TRBJ2-7 TRBV5-4 .
TGTGCCAGCTCACCACCGGGCCGTTTGCCCAACCAGTACTTC CASSPPGRLPNQYF . TRBJ2-5 TRBV18 .
TGTGCCAGCAGTCCCTCGACAGGGCTTGGGTCACCCCTCCACTTT CASSPSTGLGSPLHF TRBD1 TRBJ1-6 TRBV6-5 .
TGCGCCAGCAGCCAAAACGGTATAGGGTACACTGAAGCTTTCTTT CASSQNGIGYTEAFF . TRBJ1-1 TRBV4-3 .
TGTGCCAGCAGCCCTACCCAAGAGACCCAGTACTTC CASSPTQETQYF . TRBJ2-5 TRBV7-9 .
TGTGCCTGGAGTGTTCATCTATGGGACAGGGACAATGAGCAGTTCTTC CAWSVHLWDRDNEQFF TRBD1 TRBJ2-1 TRBV30 few
TGTGCCAGCCCATATAAGAGGCCTAGGTGCGAGCAGTACTTC CASPYKRPRCEQYF . TRBJ2-7 TRBV7-3 .
TGCAGCGCCGCTGGAAGGTTCTCCTACGAGCAGTACTTC CSAAGRFSYEQYF . TRBJ2-7 TRBV29-1 few
TGTGCCAGTACCTCATGGAACAGGGGGGCTTCTAACTATGGCTACACCTTC CASTSWNRGASNYGYTF TRBD1 TRBJ1-2 TRBV19 once
TGTGCCAGCTCACCGGGCATGGACATTACGGGGTTCACTGAAGCTTTCTTT CASSPGMDITGFTEAFF . TRBJ1-1 TRBV18 .
TGTGCCTGGGGAGCAAGAGATACGCAGTATTTT CAWGARDTQYF . TRBJ2-3 TRBV30 .
TGCGCCAGCAGCCGACCGACAGCTTACACAGATACGCAGTATTTT CASSRPTAYTDTQYF . TRBJ2-3 TRBV4-1 .
TGTGCCAGCAGCTTATATGGCGAGCAGTACTTC CASSLYGEQYF . TRBJ2-7 TRBV7-9 .
TGCGCCAGCAGCGCGCCGGTTGGGGGAAGGGAGACCCAGTACTTC CASSAPVGGRETQYF . TRBJ2-5 TRBV5-1 .
TGTGCCAGCAACACAGGGGGCGGGAGGCCCCAGCATTTT CASNTGGGRPQHF TRBD1 TRBJ1-5 TRBV19 few
TGCGCCAGCAGCCCCCGCGTTGGGGCAGGCACAGATACGCAGTATTTT CASSPRVGAGTDTQYF . TRBJ2-3 TRBV5-1 .
TGCGCCAGCAGCCAAGGTGGACAGGGGGCGATCCACGAGCAGTACTTC CASSQGGQGAIHEQYF TRBD1 TRBJ2-7 TRBV4-3 few
TGTGCCAGCAGCGTATCCGGGGGGGACACCGGGGAGCTGTTTTTT CASSVSGGDTGELFF TRBD2 TRBJ2-2 TRBV9 .
TGCGCCAGCAGCCCGACAGGGATTCAGGACACTGAAGCTTTCTTT CASSPTGIQDTEAFF TRBD1 TRBJ1-1 TRBV5-1 .
TGCGCCAGCAGCTTTCCGGGGAACACTGAAGCTTTCTTT CASSFPGNTEAFF . TRBJ1-1 TRBV5-1 .
TGCGCCAGCAGCCGGACAGGGGTAGATGGCTACACCTTC CASSRTGVDGYTF TRBD1 TRBJ1-2 TRBV5-1 few
TGTGCCAGCAGTTTAATGTCTAGCACAGATACGCAGTATTTT CASSLMSSTDTQYF . TRBJ2-3 TRBV28 few
TGTGCCTGGAGTGTCAGGGGCCAGCAGTATTTT CAWSVRGQQYF . TRBJ2-3 TRBV30 .
TGTGCCAGCAGCCCTTCGACATACTCCTATAATTCACCCCTCCACTTT CASSPSTYSYNSPLHF . TRBJ1-6 TRBV7-9 .
TGTGCCAGCAGCGTAGAGGCAGTAAGGGATTCACCCCTCCACTTT CASSVEAVRDSPLHF . TRBJ1-6 TRBV9 once
TGTGCCAGCAGCTTAGAGGCAAATTCACCCCTCCACTTT CASSLEANSPLHF . TRBJ1-6 TRBV7-2 .
TGCGCCAGCAGCTCAACGGGACAGACCACAGATACGCAGTATTTT CASSSTGQTTDTQYF TRBD1 TRBJ2-3 TRBV4-1 .
TGTGCCAGCAGCACCACGGGCAGAGTCTATTCACCCCTCCACTTT CASSTTGRVYSPLHF . TRBJ1-6 TRBV21-1 few
TGTGCCAGCTCACTGGATGGCAATCAGCCCCAGCATTTT CASSLDGNQPQHF . TRBJ1-5 TRBV18 few